The rows below give T cell receptor beta chains drawn from one sample of a study of T cell responses to AZD1222 COVID-19 vaccine. Using immunoSEQ multiplex PCR, the repertoire was profiled, and TCRdb retains in-frame clones only, with some absent. Of approximately 180,000 clones listed, 85% to 95% are singletons. Here the sequenced sample was peripheral blood, taken on day 0 of AZD1222 vaccination. The origin of the receptors is an adult in good health. CDR3s include the opening cysteine and the closing phenylalanine or tryptophan. A D gene is named only where the DNA matches it firmly. The listing skips clone size in some rows; elsewhere it reads once, few, many or a size class.

>.|TRBJ1-1|.|TRBV5-1
CASSLLRNAEAFF
TGCGCCAGCTCCCTTCTCAGGAACGCTGAAGCTTTCTTT
>.|TRBJ1-2|.|TRBV2
CASSDWRPGYGYTF
TGTGCCAGCAGTGATTGGCGCCCTGGTTATGGCTACACCTTC
>.|TRBJ1-1|.|TRBV19
CASSKGDSRSTEAFF
TGTGCCAGTAGTAAGGGGGATTCCCGAAGTACTGAAGCTTTCTTT
>.|TRBJ1-2|TRBD1|TRBV10-1
CASIPTGWALANYGYTF
TGCGCCAGCATCCCGACAGGGTGGGCCCTCGCTAACTATGGCTACACCTTC
>.|TRBJ2-7|TRBD1|TRBV2
CASVGTGAHEQYF
TGTGCCAGCGTCGGGACAGGGGCTCACGAGCAGTACTTC
>.|TRBJ1-2|.|TRBV28
CASSLPRNGYTF
TGTGCCAGCAGCCTCCCCAGGAATGGCTACACCTTC
>.|TRBJ2-1|TRBD1|TRBV5-6
CASSFGQGGIHEQFF
TGTGCCAGCAGCTTCGGACAGGGGGGAATCCATGAGCAGTTCTTC
>.|TRBJ2-7|TRBD2|TRBV6-5
CASSYSSSGRTYEQYF
TGTGCCAGCAGTTACTCTTCTAGCGGGAGAACCTACGAGCAGTACTTC
>.|TRBJ1-5|.|TRBV29-1
CSVETQGDQPQHF
TGCAGCGTTGAGACACAGGGAGATCAGCCCCAGCATTTT
>.|TRBJ1-6|TRBD1|TRBV2
CASDRGINSPLHF
TGTGCCAGCGACAGGGGCATTAATTCACCCCTCCACTTT
>few|TRBJ1-5|TRBD1|TRBV5-6
CASSLRGTTGNQPQHF
TGTGCCAGCAGCCTCAGGGGGACTACGGGCAATCAGCCCCAGCATTTT
>.|TRBJ1-6|.|TRBV5-4
CASTTRDNYYNSPLHF
TGTGCCAGCACAACCAGGGATAACTACTATAATTCACCCCTCCACTTT
>.|TRBJ2-2|.|TRBV6-6
CASSYSRSRLSGELFF
TGTGCCAGCAGTTACTCGCGGTCTAGGCTCTCCGGGGAGCTGTTTTTT
>.|TRBJ2-1|TRBD2|TRBV7-2
CASSLSGVGHEQFF
TGTGCCAGCAGCCTAAGCGGGGTCGGGCATGAGCAGTTCTTC
>.|TRBJ2-1|.|TRBV10-3
CAIGLANGNEQFF
TGTGCCATCGGGCTAGCCAACGGGAATGAGCAGTTCTTC
>.|TRBJ2-1|.|TRBV7-7
CASSELPDTTSYNEQFF
TGTGCTAGCAGCGAACTCCCGGACACTACCTCCTACAATGAGCAGTTCTTC
>.|TRBJ1-2|.|TRBV4-3
CASSQDMGGSHGYTF
TGCGCCAGCAGCCAAGATATGGGTGGGTCCCATGGCTACACCTTC
>.|TRBJ2-1|.|TRBV5-4
CASSSVYDEQFF
TGTGCCAGCAGCTCAGTTTACGATGAGCAGTTCTTC
>.|TRBJ1-1|.|TRBV30
CAWSVTGLRTEAFF
TGTGCCTGGAGTGTAACAGGGCTGAGGACTGAAGCTTTCTTT
>.|TRBJ1-1|TRBD1|TRBV10-3
CAISESGDRTEAFF
TGTGCCATCAGTGAGTCGGGGGACAGGACTGAAGCTTTCTTT
>.|TRBJ1-2|TRBD1|TRBV5-4
CASSWDRGNYGYTF
TGTGCCAGCAGCTGGGACAGGGGCAACTATGGCTACACCTTC
>.|TRBJ1-2|.|TRBV28
CASSLSGYGYTF
TGTGCCAGCAGTTTATCGGGCTATGGCTACACCTTC
>.|TRBJ2-1|.|TRBV5-1
CASSPDAWSSYNEQFF
TGCGCCAGCAGCCCCGACGCGTGGAGTTCGTACAATGAGCAGTTCTTC
>once|TRBJ1-1|.|TRBV11-2
CASSQGGTEAFF
TGTGCCAGCAGCCAAGGGGGAACTGAAGCTTTCTTT
>.|TRBJ1-2|.|TRBV6-4
CASTGTGGKGYTF
TGTGCCAGCACCGGGACCGGTGGAAAAGGCTACACCTTC
>.|TRBJ2-7|.|TRBV11-3
CASSRTTTGGDYEQYF
TGTGCCAGCAGCCGAACAACCACAGGGGGGGACTACGAGCAGTACTTC
>.|TRBJ1-3|.|TRBV3-1/TRBV3-2
CASSQYLGDTSISGNTIYF
TGTGCCAGCAGCCAGTATCTAGGGGACACCTCCATCTCTGGAAACACCATATATTTT
>once|TRBJ2-1|.|TRBV6-1
CASSDIPGTGRKERFF
TGTGCCAGCAGTGATATCCCCGGGACTGGACGAAAGGAGCGGTTCTTC
>.|TRBJ1-5|.|TRBV7-2
CASSLQGWQPQHF
TGTGCCAGCAGCTTGCAGGGTTGGCAGCCCCAGCATTTT
>.|TRBJ1-1|.|TRBV6-6
CASSYLGQNTEAFF
TGTGCCAGCAGTTACTTGGGACAGAACACTGAAGCTTTCTTT
>.|TRBJ1-1|TRBD1|TRBV6-2/TRBV6-3
CASSSLQGDTEAFF
TGTGCCAGCAGTTCCTTGCAGGGGGACACTGAAGCTTTCTTT
>.|TRBJ2-1|TRBD2|TRBV4-2
CASSQAGTSLVDEQFF
TGTGCCAGCAGCCAAGCCGGGACTAGCCTTGTCGATGAGCAGTTCTTC
>.|TRBJ2-3|.|TRBV21-1
CASSKIARREPCCADTQYF
TGTGCCAGCAGCAAAATAGCGCGGCGGGAGCCATGTTGCGCAGATACGCAGTATTTT